These 23 T cell receptor beta chains originate from one sample sequenced in a study of blood T cells in healthy people across ages. A sample-barcoded 5' primer and a J-beta primer mix were used in a second PCR of about 7 to 11 cycles. TCRdb re-called the 5' RACE reads with MiXCR, one entry per CDR3 protein. The sample contains about 780,000 distinct CDR3 sequences, 46% of which appear only once. Sequences were obtained from blood. Receptor source: a man of 80 years or more in good health.

This clonotype was counted only a few times. The genes are TRBV7-9 and TRBJ2-2; the D call may be TRBD1 or TRBD2 (5 bases each). V was clipped by 1 base and J by 1 base, with 16 bases between them. CDR3 length: 18 residues. Germline CDR1 reads SEHNR; CDR2 reads FQNEAQ (reference sequence). CDR3 bases: TGTGCCAGCAGCTTAGATCCGGGGCTGTCGAGGAACACCGGGGAGCTGTTTTTT. It specifies CASSLDPGLSRNTGELFF.

The rearrangement joins TRBV5-1 to TRBJ2-7; tentatively, D is TRBD1 or TRBD2 (9 bases each). The J call could be wrong; TRBJ2-5 is a better fit for the DNA end. Germline lookup yields CDR1 SGHRS and CDR2 YFSETQ. CDR3 size: 18 residues. The CDR3 DNA is TGCGCCAGCAGCCCCCGGACAGGGGATAGCGGGAGTAAAGAGACCCAGTACTTC. It specifies CASSPRTGDSGSKETQYF.

This clonotype was recorded only once. V and J are TRBV6-2 or TRBV6-3 and TRBJ2-5; no reliable D call. The tail of the sequence fits TRBJ2-7 better, so the J call may be wrong. CDR3 length: 12 residues. From germline, CDR1 is MNHEY and CDR2 SVGEGT. The CDR3 DNA sequence: TGTGCCAGCAGGGCCCCAAACTACGAGCAGTACTTC. Residues: CASRAPNYEQYF.

V and J are TRBV5-6 and TRBJ1-1; D call uncertain. Germline V gene data show CDR1 as SGHDT and CDR2 as YYEEEE. This CDR3 has 14 residues. V was cut by 0 bases and J by 2 bases, with 8 bases left in between. CDR3 amino acids: CASSLEQFNTEAFF. The CDR3 nucleotides read TGTGCCAGCAGCTTGGAACAGTTCAACACTGAAGCTTTCTTT.

A note on this clonotype: The junction does not match germline at one end; this may be a read error. The chain joins TRBV7-9 to TRBJ2-7; no clear D. The J call may not be correct, given that the DNA end is closer to TRBJ2-5. The V gene's germline CDR1 is SEHNR and CDR2 FQNEAQ (reference sequence). This CDR3 has 13 amino acids. The CDR3, as DNA: TGTGCCAGCGGCTTCGGCGGCATAGAGACCCAGTACTTC. Translated, it gives CASGFGGIETQYF.

The rearrangement uses TRBV9 and TRBJ2-1, with TRBD2 matching 10 bases. J lost 10 bases, V lost 4 bases, and 14 bases had no gene match. The V gene's germline CDR1 is SGDLS and CDR2 YYNGEE. This CDR3 has 16 residues. The CDR3 is CASSPGTSAYFREQFF. Written as DNA, the CDR3 is TGTGCCAGCAGCCCCGGGACTAGCGCCTACTTTAGAGAGCAGTTCTTC.

The chain carries TRBV5-1 and TRBJ1-4, with TRBD1 matching 9 bases. The germline CDR1 and CDR2 sequences are SGHRS and YFSETQ. The J segment lost 5 bases and the V segment lost 0 bases, leaving 2 bases of the junction unmatched. This CDR3 region has 15 residues. The DNA of the CDR3 is TGCGCCAGCAGCTTGGACGGGACAGGGAATGAAAAACTGTTTTTT. Translation gives CASSLDGTGNEKLFF.

This clonotype was observed a handful of times. V is TRBV6-5 and J is TRBJ2-5; D might be TRBD2 (6 bases). Trimming took 0 bases from V and 5 from J, leaving 10 bases between them. The CDR3 extends over 14 amino acids. Germline loops: CDR1 MNHEY, CDR2 SVGAGI. The CDR3: CASSYSGGPETQYF. CDR3 sequence (DNA): TGTGCCAGCAGTTACTCGGGGGGTCCGGAGACCCAGTACTTC.

This clonotype was counted once. This chain uses TRBV27 with TRBJ1-5; D is unclear. The V end was cut by 3 bases, the J end by 8 bases, with 8 bases between. CDR1 is MNHEY, CDR2 SMNVEV, per germline (reference sequence). CDR3 length: 12 amino acids. For the CDR3, the DNA is TGTGCCAGCAGTTTTAATGGAGAGCCCCAGCATTTT. This sequence encodes CASSFNGEPQHF.

This clonotype was seen ten or more times. J is TRBJ2-3 and V is TRBV29-1; D is perhaps TRBD2 (6 bases). CDR1 and CDR2 from the germline V gene are SQVTM and ANQGSEA. The CDR3 runs 13 residues. Trimming stripped 7 bases from V and 3 bases from J, with 14 bases between. DNA of the CDR3: TGCAGCGCCTTAGGAGGGCCGACAGATACGCAGTATTTT. Its translation is CSALGGPTDTQYF.

The CDR3 sequence is CSARFPDNGDQPQHF. In DNA form, the CDR3 reads TGCAGTGCTAGATTCCCCGACAATGGGGATCAGCCCCAGCATTTT. The V gene is TRBV20-1, the J gene TRBJ1-5; D not certain. This CDR3 spans 15 amino acids. The germline V gene encodes CDR1 DFQATT and CDR2 SNEGSKA (reference sequence). V gave up 2 bases and J gave up 5 bases, with 16 bases separating them.

This clonotype has a handful of counts. The chain links TRBV4-2 to TRBJ2-1; 9 nucleotides agree with TRBD1. The CDR3 covers 17 residues. With 3 bases clipped from V and 8 bases from J, the junction kept 14 bases outside the gene matches. In germline, CDR1 is LGHNA, CDR2 YNFKEQ. This CDR3 is CASSQGGPGQGKDEQFF. The CDR3 region has the DNA TGTGCCAGCAGCCAGGGGGGGCCGGGACAGGGTAAAGATGAGCAGTTCTTC.

This clonotype was recorded a few times. The chain has TRBV20-1 and TRBJ1-1; unclear D gene. V was clipped by 4 bases and J by 1 base, with 10 bases between them. The CDR3 spans 13 residues. Looked up from germline, CDR1 is DFQATT and CDR2 is SNEGSKA (reference sequence). For the CDR3, the DNA is TGCAGTGCTAAAGAGGACCCGAACACTGAAGCTTTCTTT. It is translated as CSAKEDPNTEAFF.

Turning to this clonotype: The junction shows a germline mismatch at one end, possibly a read error. V gene TRBV2 combines with J gene TRBJ2-3, with 11 nucleotides matching TRBD1. Germline V gene sequence: CDR1 SNHLY, CDR2 FYNNEI. This CDR3 has 14 amino acids. CDR3 sequence reads: CASSGTGGLDTQYF. The CDR3, as DNA: TGTGCCAGCAGTGGGACAGGGGGCTTAGATACACAGTATTTT.

The J gene is TRBJ2-5, the V gene TRBV5-1, with 14 bases fitting TRBD2. The tail of the sequence fits TRBJ2-7 better, so the J call may be wrong. CDR3 length: 16 residues. Germline V lookup: CDR1 SGHRS, CDR2 YFSETQ. CDR3 amino acids: CASSRTSGGSTYEQYF. The CDR3 DNA is TGCGCCAGCAGCCGGACTAGCGGGGGGAGCACCTACGAGCAGTACTTC.

This clonotype was seen just once. CDR3 in DNA: TGCAGTGCTAGAGATCAACTAGGGGGAGATACGCAGTATTTT. Its protein is CSARDQLGGDTQYF. The chain couples TRBV20-1 to TRBJ2-3; perhaps TRBD1 as D (6 bases). The CDR3 is 14 residues long. The germline gives CDR1 DFQATT, CDR2 SNEGSKA (reference sequence). The V gene lost 0 bases and the J gene lost 5 bases, with 12 bases spanning the gap.

This chain uses TRBV5-1 with TRBJ2-1; 8 positions match TRBD2. V dropped 1 base and J dropped 7; count of bases not matched to a gene: 7. The CDR3 is 15 amino acids. Germline values: CDR1 SGHRS, CDR2 YFSETQ. CDR3 sequence: CASSLTAGVGNEQFF. The CDR3, as DNA: TGCGCCAGCAGCTTGACAGCGGGAGTAGGTAATGAGCAGTTCTTC.

This clonotype came up a few times. The chain recombines TRBV20-1 with TRBJ2-1, with TRBD2 as a possible D gene (6 bases). The germline CDR1 and CDR2 sequences are DFQATT and SNEGSKA (reference sequence). Trimming left V 0 bases short and J 2 bases short, with 20 bases between. The CDR3 contains 18 residues. CDR3 coding DNA: TGCAGTGCTAGAGATCAAGGGTCGGGAGTGGGGACCTACAATGAGCAGTTCTTC. Encoded protein: CSARDQGSGVGTYNEQFF.

This clonotype showed up just once. Since a much larger clone is just one base distant, this may be a read error. The chain couples TRBV7-2 to TRBJ2-5, with D perhaps TRBD1 (5 bases). The DNA matches TRBJ2-7 better at its end, which makes the J call doubtful. This CDR3 is built from 14 residues. Germline loops: CDR1 SGHTA, CDR2 FQGNSA. The CDR3 sequence: CASRRWGYLDEQYF. The CDR3 bases are TGTGCCAGCAGGCGGTGGGGCTATCTAGACGAGCAGTACTTC.

The V gene is TRBV20-1, the J gene TRBJ1-5; TRBD1 might be the D (5 bases). This CDR3 contains 15 residues. Trimming removed 1 base from V and 5 bases from J, with 15 bases in between. CDR1 is DFQATT, CDR2 SNEGSKA, per germline (reference sequence). CDR3 DNA: TGCAGTGCTAGAGCTCCCGGGACCGAATATCAGCCCCAGCATTTT. Protein product: CSARAPGTEYQPQHF.

The chain combines TRBV5-1 with TRBJ2-1; 8 nucleotides agree with TRBD1. Unmatched junction bases numbered 13, after V lost 4 bases and J lost 13 bases. Germline assignment: CDR1 SGHRS and CDR2 YFSETQ. The CDR3 is made up of 14 amino acids. Here the CDR3 reads CASSNRQGQETQFF. Here the CDR3 DNA reads TGCGCCAGCAGCAATAGACAGGGGCAAGAGACCCAGTTCTTC. Filled out from reference TRBV5-1 and TRBJ2-1, the complete variable domain reads KAGVTQTPRYLIKTRGQQVTLSCSPISGHRSVSWYQQTPGQGLQFLFEYFSETQRNKGNFPGRFSGRQFSNSRSEMNVSTLELGDSALYLCASSNRQGQETQFFGPGTRLTVL.

This chain connects TRBV2 to TRBJ2-5; 7 nucleotides align to TRBD1. Gene TRBJ2-7 matches the end of the DNA better, so the J call may be wrong. Germline CDR1 is SNHLY and CDR2 is FYNNEI. This CDR3 comprises 15 residues. This CDR3 reads CASSRVDRDRPEQYF. As DNA, the CDR3 is TGTGCCAGCAGCAGGGTCGACAGGGATCGTCCCGAGCAGTACTTC.

Regarding this clonotype: A much more abundant neighbour one base away suggests this may be a read error. This sequence joins TRBV5-1 and TRBJ2-1; 9 bases agree with TRBD1. CDR1 and CDR2 from the germline V gene are SGHRS and YFSETQ. After removal of 4 bases from V and 9 bases from J, the junction contained 8 bases not matched to a gene. The CDR3 runs 14 residues. The CDR3 loop is CASSAQTGGSEQFF. CDR3 nucleotide sequence: TGCGCCAGCAGCGCCCAAACAGGGGGCAGTGAGCAGTTCTTC.